This record looks at one T cell receptor (beta chain) sequence and its context. Its target is unknown. Time point denoted: peripheral blood 6 weeks after treatment start. This sample was included in a study of PD-L1 blockade in urothelial cancer. About the study: From 0 to 3 prior chemotherapy regimens had been given to the patients. Analyzed time points were 3 weeks (second dose) and 6 weeks after therapy began.

Libraries were prepared by immunoSEQ multiplex PCR; TCRdb keeps only in-frame clonotypes and omits some of them. The sample has 120,000 or so clones; roughly 83% are singletons. Whole-study results and caveats: Below-median pretreatment blood TCR clonality predicted better survival.

Sequencing was performed on PBMCs, taken around atezolizumab (anti-PD-L1) treatment. The sequence was obtained from a man aged 50 to 60 with urothelial cancer.

The CDR3 DNA reads TGTGCCAGCGGGGCCCCGGGACAGGGGGCCGCACTTGCCAAAAACATTCAGTACTTC. Its protein product is CASGAPGQGAALAKNIQYF. J is TRBJ2-4 and V is TRBV28; the match to TRBD1 covers 12 bases. Trimming cost V 8 bases and J 1 base; bases outside gene matches: 15. This CDR3 has 19 residues. In germline, CDR1 is MDHEN, CDR2 SYDVKM.